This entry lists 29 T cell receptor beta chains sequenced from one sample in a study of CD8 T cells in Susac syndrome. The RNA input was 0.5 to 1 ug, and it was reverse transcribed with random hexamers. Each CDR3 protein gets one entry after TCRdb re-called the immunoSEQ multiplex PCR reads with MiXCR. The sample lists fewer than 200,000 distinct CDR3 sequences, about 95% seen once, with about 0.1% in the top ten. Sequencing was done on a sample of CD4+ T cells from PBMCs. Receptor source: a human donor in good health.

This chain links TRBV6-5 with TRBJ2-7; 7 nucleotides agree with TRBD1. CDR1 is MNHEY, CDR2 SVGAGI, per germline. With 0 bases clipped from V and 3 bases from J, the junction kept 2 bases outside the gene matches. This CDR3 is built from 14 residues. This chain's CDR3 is CASSYSNRGYEQYF. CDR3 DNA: TGTGCCAGCAGTTACTCGAACAGGGGCTACGAGCAGTACTTC.

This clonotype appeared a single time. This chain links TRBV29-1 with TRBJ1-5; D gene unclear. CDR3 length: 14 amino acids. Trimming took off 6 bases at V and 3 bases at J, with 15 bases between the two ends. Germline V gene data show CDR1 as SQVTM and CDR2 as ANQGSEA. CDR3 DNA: TGCAGCGTCAGCGATGGGCAGCTCAATCAGCCCCAGCATTTT. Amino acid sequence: CSVSDGQLNQPQHF.

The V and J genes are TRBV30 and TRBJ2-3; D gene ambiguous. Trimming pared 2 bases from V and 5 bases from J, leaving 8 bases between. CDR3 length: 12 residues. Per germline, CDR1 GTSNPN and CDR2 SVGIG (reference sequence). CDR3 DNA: TGTGCCTGGAGTCTTGTTCTAGATACGCAGTATTTT. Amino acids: CAWSLVLDTQYF.

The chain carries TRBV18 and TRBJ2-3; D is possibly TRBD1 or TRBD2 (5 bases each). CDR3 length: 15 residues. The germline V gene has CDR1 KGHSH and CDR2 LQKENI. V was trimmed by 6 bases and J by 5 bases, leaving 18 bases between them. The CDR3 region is CASSRKRGQGDTQYF. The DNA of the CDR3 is TGTGCCAGCTCCCGCAAACGAGGGCAGGGAGATACGCAGTATTTT. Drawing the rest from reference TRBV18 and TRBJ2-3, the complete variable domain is NAGVMQNPRHLVRRRGQEARLRCSPMKGHSHVYWYRQLPEEGLKFMVYLQKENIIDESGMPKERFSAEFPKEGPSILRIQQVVRGDSAAYFCASSRKRGQGDTQYFGPGTRLTVL.

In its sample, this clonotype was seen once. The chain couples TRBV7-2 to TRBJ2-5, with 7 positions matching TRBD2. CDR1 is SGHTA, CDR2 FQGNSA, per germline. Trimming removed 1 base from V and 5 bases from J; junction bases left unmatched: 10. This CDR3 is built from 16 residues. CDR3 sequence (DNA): TGTGCCAGCAGCTTAGAACTAGCGCAAGGCGAGGAGACCCAGTACTTC. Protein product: CASSLELAQGEETQYF.

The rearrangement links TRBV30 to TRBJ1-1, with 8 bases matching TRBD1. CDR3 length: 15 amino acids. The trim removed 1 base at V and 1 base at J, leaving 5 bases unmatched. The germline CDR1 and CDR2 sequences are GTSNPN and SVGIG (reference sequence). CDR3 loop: CAWSGWTGKNTEAFF. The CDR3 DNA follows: TGTGCCTGGAGTGGATGGACAGGGAAGAACACTGAAGCTTTCTTT. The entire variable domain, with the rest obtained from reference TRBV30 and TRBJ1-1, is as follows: SQTIHQWPATLVQPVGSPLSLECTVEGTSNPNLYWYRQAAGRGLQLLFYSVGIGQISSEVPQNLSASRPQDRQFILSSKKLLLSDSGFYLCAWSGWTGKNTEAFFGQGTRLTVV.

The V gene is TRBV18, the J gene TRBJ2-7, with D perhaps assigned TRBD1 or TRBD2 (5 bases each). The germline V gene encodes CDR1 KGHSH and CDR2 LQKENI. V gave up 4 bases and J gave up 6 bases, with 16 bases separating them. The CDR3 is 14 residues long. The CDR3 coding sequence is TGTGCCAGCTCACTTTCGGCTATCGGGACCGAGCAGTACTTC. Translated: CASSLSAIGTEQYF.

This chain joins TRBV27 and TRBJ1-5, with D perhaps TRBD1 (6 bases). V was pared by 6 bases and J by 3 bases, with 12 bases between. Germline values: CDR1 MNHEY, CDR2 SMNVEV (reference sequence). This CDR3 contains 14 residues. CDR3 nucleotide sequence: TGTGCCAGCAGGGTCACAGGGCTCAATCAGCCCCAGCATTTT. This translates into CASRVTGLNQPQHF.

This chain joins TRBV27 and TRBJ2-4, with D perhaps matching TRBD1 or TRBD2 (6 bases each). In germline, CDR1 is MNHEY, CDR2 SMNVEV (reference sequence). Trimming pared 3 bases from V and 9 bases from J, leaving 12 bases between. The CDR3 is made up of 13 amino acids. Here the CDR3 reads CASSLGGIGIQYF. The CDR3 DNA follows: TGTGCCAGCAGTTTGGGGGGCATTGGCATTCAGTACTTC.

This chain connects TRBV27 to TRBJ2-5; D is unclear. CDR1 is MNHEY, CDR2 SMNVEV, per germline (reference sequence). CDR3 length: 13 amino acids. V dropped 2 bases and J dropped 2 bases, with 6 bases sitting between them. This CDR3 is CASSLGQQETQYF. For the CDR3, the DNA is TGTGCCAGCAGTTTAGGGCAGCAAGAGACCCAGTACTTC.

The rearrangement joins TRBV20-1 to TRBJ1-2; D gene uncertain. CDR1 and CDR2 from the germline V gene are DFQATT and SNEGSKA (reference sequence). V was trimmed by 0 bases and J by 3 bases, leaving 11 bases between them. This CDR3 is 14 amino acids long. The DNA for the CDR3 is TGCAGTGCTAGAGATGGGTCACTTTACTATGGCTACACCTTC. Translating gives CSARDGSLYYGYTF.

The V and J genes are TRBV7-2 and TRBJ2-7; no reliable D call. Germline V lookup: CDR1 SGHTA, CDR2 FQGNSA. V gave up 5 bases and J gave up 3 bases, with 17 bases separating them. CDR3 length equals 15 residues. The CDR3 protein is CASSTQPGGYYEQYF. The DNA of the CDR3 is TGTGCCAGCAGCACGCAGCCCGGCGGATACTACGAGCAGTACTTC.

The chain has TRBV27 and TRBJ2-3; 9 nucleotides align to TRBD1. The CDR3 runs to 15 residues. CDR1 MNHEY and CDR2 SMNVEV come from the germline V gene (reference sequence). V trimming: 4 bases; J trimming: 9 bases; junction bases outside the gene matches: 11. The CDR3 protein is CASSSQTTDRGTQYF. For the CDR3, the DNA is TGTGCCAGCAGTTCACAAACTACGGACAGGGGAACGCAGTATTTT.

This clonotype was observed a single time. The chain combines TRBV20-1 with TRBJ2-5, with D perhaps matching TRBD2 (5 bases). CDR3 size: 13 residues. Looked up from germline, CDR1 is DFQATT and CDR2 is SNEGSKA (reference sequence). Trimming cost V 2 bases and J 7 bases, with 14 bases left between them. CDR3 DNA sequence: TGCAGTGCTAGAAATGCCTTCCGGGGGACCCAGTACTTC. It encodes CSARNAFRGTQYF.

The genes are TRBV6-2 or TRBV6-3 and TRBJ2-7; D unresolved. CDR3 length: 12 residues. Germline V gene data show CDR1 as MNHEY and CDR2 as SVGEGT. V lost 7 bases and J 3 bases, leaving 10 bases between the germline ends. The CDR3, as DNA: TGTGCCAGCAATGATAAGATCTACGAGCAGTACTTC. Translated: CASNDKIYEQYF.

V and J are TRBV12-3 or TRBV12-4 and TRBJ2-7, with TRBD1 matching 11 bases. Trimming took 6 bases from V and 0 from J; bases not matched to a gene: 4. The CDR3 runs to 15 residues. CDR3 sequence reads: CASRLGTGGSYEQYF. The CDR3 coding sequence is TGTGCCAGCAGGCTCGGGACAGGGGGCTCCTACGAGCAGTACTTC.

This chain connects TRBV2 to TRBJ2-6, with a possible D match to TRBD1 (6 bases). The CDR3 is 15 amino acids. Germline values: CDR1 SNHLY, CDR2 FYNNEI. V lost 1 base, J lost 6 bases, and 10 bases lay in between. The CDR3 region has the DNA TGTGCCAGCAGTGAAGGAGGGGGAGAGGCCAACGTCCTGACTTTC. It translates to CASSEGGGEANVLTF. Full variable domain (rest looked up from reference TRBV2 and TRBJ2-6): EPEVTQTPSHQVTQMGQEVILRCVPISNHLYFYWYRQILGQKVEFLVSFYNNEISEKSEIFDDQFSVERPDGSNFTLKIRSTKLEDSAMYFCASSEGGGEANVLTFGAGSRLTVL.

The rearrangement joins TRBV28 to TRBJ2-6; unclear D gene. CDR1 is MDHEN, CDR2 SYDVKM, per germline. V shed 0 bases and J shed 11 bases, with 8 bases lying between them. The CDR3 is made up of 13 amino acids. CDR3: CASSLWSSDVLTF. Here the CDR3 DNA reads TGTGCCAGCAGTTTATGGAGTTCGGACGTCCTGACTTTC.

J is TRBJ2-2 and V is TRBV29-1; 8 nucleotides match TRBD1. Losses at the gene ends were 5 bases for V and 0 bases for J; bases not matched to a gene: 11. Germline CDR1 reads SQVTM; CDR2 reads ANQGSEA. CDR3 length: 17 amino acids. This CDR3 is CSVFRPTGATNTGELFF. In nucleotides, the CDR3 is TGCAGCGTTTTCCGCCCGACAGGGGCGACGAACACCGGGGAGCTGTTTTTT.

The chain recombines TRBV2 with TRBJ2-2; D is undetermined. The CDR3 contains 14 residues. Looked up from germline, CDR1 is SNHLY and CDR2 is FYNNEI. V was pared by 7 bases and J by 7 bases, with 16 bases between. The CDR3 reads CASTRVSEDGELFF. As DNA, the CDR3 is TGTGCCAGCACACGGGTATCCGAGGACGGGGAGCTGTTTTTT.

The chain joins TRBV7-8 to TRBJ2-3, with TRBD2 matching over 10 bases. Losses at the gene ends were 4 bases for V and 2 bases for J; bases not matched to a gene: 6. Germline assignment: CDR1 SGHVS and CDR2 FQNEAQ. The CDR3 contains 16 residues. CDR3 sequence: CASSSSGSETTDTQYF. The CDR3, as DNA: TGTGCCAGCAGCTCTAGCGGGAGCGAGACCACAGATACGCAGTATTTT.

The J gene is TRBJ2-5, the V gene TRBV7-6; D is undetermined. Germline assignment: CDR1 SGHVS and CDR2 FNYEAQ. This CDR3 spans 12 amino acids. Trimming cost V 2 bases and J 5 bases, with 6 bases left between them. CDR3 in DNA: TGTGCCAGCAGCTTAATGTGGGAGACCCAGTACTTC. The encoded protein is CASSLMWETQYF.

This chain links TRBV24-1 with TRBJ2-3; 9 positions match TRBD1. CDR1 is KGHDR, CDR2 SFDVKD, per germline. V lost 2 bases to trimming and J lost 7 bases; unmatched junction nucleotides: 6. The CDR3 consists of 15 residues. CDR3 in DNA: TGTGCCACCAGTGATTGGGGGACAGGGTGGAATACGCAGTATTTT. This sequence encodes CATSDWGTGWNTQYF.

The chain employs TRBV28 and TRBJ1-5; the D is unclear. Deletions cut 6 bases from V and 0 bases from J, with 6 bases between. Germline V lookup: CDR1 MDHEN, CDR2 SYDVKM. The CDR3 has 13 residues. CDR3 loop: CASRSSSNQPQHF. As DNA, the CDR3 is TGTGCCAGCAGAAGTAGTAGCAATCAGCCCCAGCATTTT.

This chain's CDR3 is CASSIGTSGRSEQFF. For the CDR3, the DNA is TGTGCCAGTAGTATAGGTACTAGCGGGAGAAGTGAGCAGTTCTTC. The chain combines TRBV19 with TRBJ2-1, with TRBD2 matching 11 bases. This CDR3 has 15 amino acids. J gave up 9 bases and V 1 base, and 5 bases lay outside the gene matches. The germline CDR1 and CDR2 sequences are LNHDA and SQIVND (reference sequence).

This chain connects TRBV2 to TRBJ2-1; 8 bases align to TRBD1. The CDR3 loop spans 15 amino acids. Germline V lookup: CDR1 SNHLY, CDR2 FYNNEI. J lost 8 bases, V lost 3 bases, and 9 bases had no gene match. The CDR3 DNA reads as TGTGCCAGCAGTGATGCGGCAGGGGGCATGTATGAGCAGTTCTTC. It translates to CASSDAAGGMYEQFF.

CDR3 region: CSAITGLEETQYF. CDR3 bases: TGCAGTGCTATTACCGGACTAGAAGAGACCCAGTACTTC. The rearrangement joins TRBV20-1 to TRBJ2-5; the match to TRBD2 covers 7 bases. Trimming removed 4 bases from V and 3 bases from J; junction bases left unmatched: 5. CDR1 and CDR2 (germline): DFQATT, SNEGSKA (reference sequence). The CDR3 spans 13 residues.

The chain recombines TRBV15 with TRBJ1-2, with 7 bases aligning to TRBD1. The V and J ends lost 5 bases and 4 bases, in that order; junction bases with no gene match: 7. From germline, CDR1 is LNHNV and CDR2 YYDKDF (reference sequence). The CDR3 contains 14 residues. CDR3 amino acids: CATSGDSLTYGYTF. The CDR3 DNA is TGTGCCACCAGCGGGGACAGCCTGACCTATGGCTACACCTTC.

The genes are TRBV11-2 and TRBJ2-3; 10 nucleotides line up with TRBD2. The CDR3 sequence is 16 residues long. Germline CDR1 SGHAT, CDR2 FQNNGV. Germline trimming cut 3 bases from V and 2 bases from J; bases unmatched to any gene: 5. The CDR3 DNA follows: TGTGCCAGCAGCTTCACTAGCGGGATATTCACAGATACGCAGTATTTT. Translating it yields CASSFTSGIFTDTQYF.